The 12 T cell receptor beta chains below were found in one sample sequenced in a study of patients and donors after allogeneic stem cell transplantation. TCRdb reprocessed the RT-PCR reads via MiXCR and lists one record per CDR3 protein. Among about 960,000 distinct CDR3 sequences listed, 18% were seen once. Material: blood, either unsorted or a sorted T cell fraction (not recorded which). All receptors derive from a human donor who was either an allogeneic HSCT recipient or a stem cell or donor lymphocyte infusion donor (not recorded which). It is not recorded whose cells these are; they may come from a transplant donor.

The V gene is TRBV20-1, the J gene TRBJ2-1; 12 positions match TRBD2. This CDR3 contains 15 residues. V shed 1 base, J shed 9 bases, and the junction held 7 bases outside the gene matches. Germline lookup yields CDR1 DFQATT and CDR2 SNEGSKA (reference sequence). The CDR3 sequence is CSARVETSGSREQFF. In nucleotides, the CDR3 is TGCAGTGCTAGAGTGGAGACTAGCGGGAGTCGTGAGCAGTTCTTC.

The chain combines TRBV20-1 with TRBJ2-2, with D unclear. The germline V and J ends were trimmed by 6 bases and 1 base, with 9 bases remaining between them. From germline, CDR1 is DFQATT and CDR2 SNEGSKA (reference sequence). The CDR3 runs 13 residues. The CDR3 coding sequence is TGCAGTGCAATGGACGGGAACACCGGGGAGCTGTTTTTT. This sequence encodes CSAMDGNTGELFF.

This clonotype occurred many times. V is TRBV5-1 and J is TRBJ1-1, with 8 bases matching TRBD1. With 0 bases clipped from V and 10 bases from J, the junction kept 8 bases outside the gene matches. Germline V gives CDR1 SGHRS, CDR2 YFSETQ. The CDR3 runs 14 residues. In DNA form, the CDR3 reads TGCGCCAGCAGCTTGGATGTAGGACAGGGCACAGCTTTCTTT. Encoded protein: CASSLDVGQGTAFF.

J is TRBJ1-1 and V is TRBV5-1, with D maybe TRBD1 (5 bases). V lost 5 bases, J lost 6 bases, and 14 bases lay in between. Per the germline V gene, CDR1 is SGHRS and CDR2 is YFSETQ. The CDR3 contains 13 residues. CDR3 residues: CASRPPGRAEAFF. The CDR3 coding sequence is TGCGCCAGCAGACCCCCAGGGAGGGCTGAAGCTTTCTTT. The whole variable domain, filled in from reference TRBV5-1 and TRBJ1-1, reads KAGVTQTPRYLIKTRGQQVTLSCSPISGHRSVSWYQQTPGQGLQFLFEYFSETQRNKGNFPGRFSGRQFSNSRSEMNVSTLELGDSALYLCASRPPGRAEAFFGQGTRLTVV.

The gene calls are TRBV21-1 and TRBJ1-5; the table names TRBD1, a call not compared with the DNA. TRBV21-1 is noted as a pseudogene. The CDR3 contains 14 residues. The CDR3 loop reads CASPRGGRCRSQHF. As DNA, the CDR3 is TGTGCCAGCCCCCGGGGTGGCCGGTGTCGGTCCCAGCATTTT.

With regard to this clonotype: A much larger clonotype is one base distant, so this may be a read error. The genes are TRBV7-9 and TRBJ2-5; 8 nucleotides agree with TRBD1. Germline assignment: CDR1 SEHNR and CDR2 FQNEAQ (reference sequence). The CDR3 contains 14 residues. V lost 4 bases to trimming and J lost 1 base; unmatched junction nucleotides: 2. As DNA, the CDR3 is TGTGCCAGCAGCTCGGACAGGGTCCAAGAGACCCAGTACTTC. Amino acids: CASSSDRVQETQYF.

V is TRBV14 and J is TRBJ2-3; 8 bases map to TRBD1. CDR3 length: 16 amino acids. V was pared by 2 bases and J by 3 bases, with 7 bases of the junction left unmatched. Germline V CDR1 and CDR2: SGHDN, FVKESK. CDR3 in DNA: TGTGCCAGCAGCCAATCGGGGACAGGAAGTACAGATACGCAGTATTTT. This gives the protein CASSQSGTGSTDTQYF.

CDR3 amino acids: CSGVRNRMNTEAFF. The CDR3 DNA sequence: TGCAGCGGGGTGCGGAATCGGATGAACACTGAAGCTTTCTTT. The V and J genes are TRBV29-1 and TRBJ1-1; D remains ambiguous. Trimming took 7 bases from V and 0 from J, leaving 15 bases between them. This CDR3 has 14 residues. Per the germline V gene, CDR1 is SQVTM and CDR2 is ANQGSEA.

The V call is TRBV10-3, the J call TRBJ2-3, with 11 nucleotides matching TRBD1. J lost 3 bases, V lost 6 bases, and 5 bases had no gene match. Looked up from germline, CDR1 is ENHRY and CDR2 is SYGVKD. This CDR3 is 15 amino acids long. The CDR3 DNA follows: TGTGCCATCAGGCGGACAGGGGGCGAGACAGATACGCAGTATTTT. Amino acids: CAIRRTGGETDTQYF.

The sample holds many counts of this clonotype. V usage is TRBV29-1 and J usage is TRBJ1-2; D is unclear. The V end was cut by 2 bases, the J end by 4 bases, with 8 bases between. CDR1 SQVTM and CDR2 ANQGSEA come from the germline V gene. The CDR3 length is 12 residues. The CDR3 protein is CSVERRPYGYTF. The CDR3 nucleotides read TGCAGCGTTGAAAGGCGGCCCTATGGCTACACCTTC. The full variable domain, in which reference TRBV29-1 and TRBJ1-2 provide the parts outside the CDR3, is SAVISQKPSRDICQRGTSLTIQCQVDSQVTMMFWYRQQPGQSLTLIATANQGSEATYESGFVIDKFPISRPNLTFSTLTVSNMSPEDSSIYLCSVERRPYGYTFGSGTRLTVV.

The sample holds a few counts of this clonotype. The rearrangement uses TRBV20-1 and TRBJ2-7; D is unclear. From germline, CDR1 is DFQATT and CDR2 SNEGSKA (reference sequence). This CDR3 comprises 16 residues. The V and J ends lost 0 bases and 1 base respectively, with 16 bases between them. The chain's CDR3 is CSARDPLGEKSYEQYF. The CDR3 DNA reads as TGCAGTGCTAGAGATCCCCTCGGTGAAAAATCCTACGAGCAGTACTTC.

In this sample, this clonotype turned up many times. The chain carries TRBV6-2 or TRBV6-3 and TRBJ1-5; D gene ambiguous. V was clipped by 4 bases and J by 3 bases, with 13 bases between them. The CDR3 runs to 15 residues. The germline V gene has CDR1 MNHEY and CDR2 SVGEGT. CDR3 in DNA: TGTGCCAGCAGTTTGGCGGCGGGTTCCAATCAGCCCCAGCATTTT. Translating it yields CASSLAAGSNQPQHF.